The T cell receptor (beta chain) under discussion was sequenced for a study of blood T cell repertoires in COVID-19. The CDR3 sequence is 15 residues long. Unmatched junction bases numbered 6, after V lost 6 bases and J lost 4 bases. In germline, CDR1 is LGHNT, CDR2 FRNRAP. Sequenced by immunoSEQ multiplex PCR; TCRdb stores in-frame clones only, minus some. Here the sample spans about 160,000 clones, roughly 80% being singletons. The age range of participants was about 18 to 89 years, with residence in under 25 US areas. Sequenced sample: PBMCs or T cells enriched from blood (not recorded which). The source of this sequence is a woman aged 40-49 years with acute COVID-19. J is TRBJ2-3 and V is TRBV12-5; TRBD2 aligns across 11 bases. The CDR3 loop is CASGLSGRDADTQYF. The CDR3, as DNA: TGTGCTAGTGGCCTTAGCGGGAGGGATGCAGATACGCAGTATTTT.